The rows below give T cell receptor beta chains drawn from one sample of a study of blood T cell repertoires in COVID-19. Sequenced by immunoSEQ multiplex PCR; TCRdb stores in-frame clones only, minus some. The table records 350,000 to 400,000 clones, around 89% of them present only once. Sequenced: PBMCs or T cells enriched from blood (not recorded which). The receptors come from a woman aged 25 to 45 with acute COVID-19. Both conserved end residues are part of each CDR3.

j_call | v_call | cdr3_aa
TRBJ1-6 | TRBV6-5 | CASTNAGNSPLHF
TRBJ1-4 | TRBV30 | CAWSPTRTGRVEKLFF
TRBJ1-4 | TRBV5-5 | CASSSGQGGNEKLFF
TRBJ2-7 | TRBV7-8 | CASSLNVDRLSYEQYF
TRBJ1-2 | TRBV20-1 | CSASSLLANYGYTF
TRBJ1-2 | TRBV5-1 | CASLNRDYYGYTF
TRBJ1-6 | TRBV3-1/TRBV3-2 | CASSQGLDNSPLHF
TRBJ2-5 | TRBV6-2/TRBV6-3 | CASSRTTFQETQYF
TRBJ1-4 | TRBV7-2 | CASSYNRATNEKLFF
TRBJ2-2 | TRBV27 | CASSSPRGTGELFF
TRBJ2-1 | TRBV7-2 | CASSLVLAGSGEQFF
TRBJ1-6 | TRBV2 | CASSVGDRNSPLHF
TRBJ1-3 | TRBV3-1/TRBV3-2 | CASSPGGPGNTIYF
TRBJ2-1 | TRBV5-1 | CASSLVAGPYNEQFF
TRBJ1-2 | TRBV20-1 | CSASQQGHSYGYTF
TRBJ1-1 | TRBV29-1 | CSVGPSGGEATEAFF
TRBJ1-6 | TRBV18 | CASSPAGENSPLHF
TRBJ2-7 | TRBV18 | CASSPGTGYHEQYF
TRBJ1-4 | TRBV10-3 | CAISEGGRIEKLFF
TRBJ2-5 | TRBV4-3 | CASSQDPSSVETQYF
TRBJ2-1 | TRBV3-1/TRBV3-2 | CASSQVRVGRGEQFF
TRBJ2-2 | TRBV7-2 | CASSLLRSTGELFF